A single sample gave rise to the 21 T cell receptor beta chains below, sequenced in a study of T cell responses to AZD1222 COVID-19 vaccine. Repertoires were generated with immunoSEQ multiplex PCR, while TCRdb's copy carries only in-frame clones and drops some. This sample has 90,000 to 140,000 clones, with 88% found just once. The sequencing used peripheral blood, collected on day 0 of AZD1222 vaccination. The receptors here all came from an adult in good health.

CDR3 amino acids: CASSPLIQGTEQYF. The CDR3 region has the DNA TGTGCCAGCAGTCCCCTCATACAGGGTACCGAGCAGTACTTC. V is TRBV28 and J is TRBJ2-7; D might be TRBD1 (6 bases). The CDR3 is made up of 14 amino acids. V was shortened by 5 bases and J by 6 bases, with 17 bases between the two germline ends. CDR1 is MDHEN, CDR2 SYDVKM, per germline.

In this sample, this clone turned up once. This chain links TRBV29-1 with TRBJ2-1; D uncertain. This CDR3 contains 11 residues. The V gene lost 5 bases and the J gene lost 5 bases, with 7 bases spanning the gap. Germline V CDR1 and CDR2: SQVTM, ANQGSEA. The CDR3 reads CSVILDNEQFF. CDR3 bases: TGCAGCGTTATCCTCGACAATGAGCAGTTCTTC.

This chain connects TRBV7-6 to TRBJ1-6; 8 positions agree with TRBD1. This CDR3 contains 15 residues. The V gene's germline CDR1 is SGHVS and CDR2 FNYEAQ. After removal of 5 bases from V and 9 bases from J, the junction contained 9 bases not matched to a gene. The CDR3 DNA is TGTGCCAGCAGCCGCGAAGGGGACAGGTCTTCACCCCTCCACTTT. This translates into CASSREGDRSSPLHF.

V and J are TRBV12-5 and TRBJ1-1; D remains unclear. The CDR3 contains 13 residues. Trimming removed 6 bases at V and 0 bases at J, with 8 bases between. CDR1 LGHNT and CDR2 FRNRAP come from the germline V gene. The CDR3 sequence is CASGGVMNTEAFF. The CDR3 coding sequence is TGTGCTAGTGGAGGTGTCATGAACACTGAAGCTTTCTTT.

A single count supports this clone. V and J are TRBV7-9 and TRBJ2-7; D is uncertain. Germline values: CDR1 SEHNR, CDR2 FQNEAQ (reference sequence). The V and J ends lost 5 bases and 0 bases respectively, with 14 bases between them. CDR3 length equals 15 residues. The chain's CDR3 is CASSTPGPHSYEQYF. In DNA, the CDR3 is TGTGCCAGCAGCACACCCGGGCCCCACTCCTACGAGCAGTACTTC.

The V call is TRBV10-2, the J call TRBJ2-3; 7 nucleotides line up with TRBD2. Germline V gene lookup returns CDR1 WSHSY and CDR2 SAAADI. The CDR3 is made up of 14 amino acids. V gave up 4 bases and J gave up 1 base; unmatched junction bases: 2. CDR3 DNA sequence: TGCGCCAGCAGTGTGACTAGCCGCACAGATACGCAGTATTTT. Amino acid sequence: CASSVTSRTDTQYF.

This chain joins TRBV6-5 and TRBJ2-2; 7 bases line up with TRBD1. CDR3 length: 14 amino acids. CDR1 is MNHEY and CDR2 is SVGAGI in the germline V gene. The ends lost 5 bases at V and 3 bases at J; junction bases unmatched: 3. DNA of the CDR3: TGTGCCAGCAGTCGGGACAGTCACACCGGGGAGCTGTTTTTT. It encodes CASSRDSHTGELFF.

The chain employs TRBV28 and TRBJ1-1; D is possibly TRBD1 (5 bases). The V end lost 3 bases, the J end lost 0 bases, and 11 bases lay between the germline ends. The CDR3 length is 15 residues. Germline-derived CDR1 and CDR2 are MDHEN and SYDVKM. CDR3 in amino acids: CASSLPPGMNTEAFF. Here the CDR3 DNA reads TGTGCCAGCAGTTTGCCTCCAGGGATGAACACTGAAGCTTTCTTT. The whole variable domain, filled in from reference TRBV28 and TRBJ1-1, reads DVKVTQSSRYLVKRTGEKVFLECVQDMDHENMFWYRQDPGLGLRLIYFSYDVKMKEKGDIPEGYSVSREKKERFSLILESASTNQTSMYLCASSLPPGMNTEAFFGQGTRLTVV.

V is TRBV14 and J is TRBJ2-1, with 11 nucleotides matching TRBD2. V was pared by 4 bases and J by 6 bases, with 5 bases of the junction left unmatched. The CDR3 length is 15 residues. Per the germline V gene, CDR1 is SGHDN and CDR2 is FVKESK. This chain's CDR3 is CASSLLAGVPNEQFF. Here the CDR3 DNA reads TGTGCCAGCAGCCTACTAGCGGGAGTACCCAATGAGCAGTTCTTC.

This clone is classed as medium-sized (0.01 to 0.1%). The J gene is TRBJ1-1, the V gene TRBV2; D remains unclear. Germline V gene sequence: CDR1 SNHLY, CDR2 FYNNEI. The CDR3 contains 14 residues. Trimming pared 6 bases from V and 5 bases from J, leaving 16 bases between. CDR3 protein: CASSAAGGGTEAFF. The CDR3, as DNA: TGTGCCAGCAGCGCAGCGGGTGGAGGAACTGAAGCTTTCTTT.

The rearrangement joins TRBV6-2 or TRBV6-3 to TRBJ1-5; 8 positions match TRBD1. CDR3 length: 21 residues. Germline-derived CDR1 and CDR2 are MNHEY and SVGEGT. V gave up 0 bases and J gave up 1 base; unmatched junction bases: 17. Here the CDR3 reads CASSYSLDGQGRWGSNQPQHF. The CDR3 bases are TGTGCCAGCAGTTACTCGTTGGATGGACAGGGTCGGTGGGGAAGCAATCAGCCCCAGCATTTT.

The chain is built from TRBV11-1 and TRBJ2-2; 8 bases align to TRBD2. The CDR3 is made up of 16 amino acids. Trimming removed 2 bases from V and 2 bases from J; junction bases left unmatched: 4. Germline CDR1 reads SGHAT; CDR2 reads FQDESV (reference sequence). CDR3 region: CASSLQAGANTGELFF. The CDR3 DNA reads TGTGCCAGCAGCTTACAAGCGGGGGCCAACACCGGGGAGCTGTTTTTT.

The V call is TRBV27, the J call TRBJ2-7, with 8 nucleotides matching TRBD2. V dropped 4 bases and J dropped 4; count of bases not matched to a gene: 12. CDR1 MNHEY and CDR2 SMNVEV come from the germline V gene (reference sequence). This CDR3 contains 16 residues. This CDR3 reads CASSWGGAGESYEQYF. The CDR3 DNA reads TGTGCCAGCAGTTGGGGGGGAGCGGGAGAATCGTACGAGCAGTACTTC.

CDR3 nucleotides: TGTGCCAGTAGTACGGGACGGATCAGAGCCGCTTTCTTT. Amino acids: CASSTGRIRAAFF. The chain uses TRBV19 and TRBJ1-1; possible D gene TRBD1, 5 bases. V was clipped by 4 bases and J by 11 bases, with 17 bases between them. The CDR3 spans 13 residues. The germline gives CDR1 LNHDA, CDR2 SQIVND (reference sequence).

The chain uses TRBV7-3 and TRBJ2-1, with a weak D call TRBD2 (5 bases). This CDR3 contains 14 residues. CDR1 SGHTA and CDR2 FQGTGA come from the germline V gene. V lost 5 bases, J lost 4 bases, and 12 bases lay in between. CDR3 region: CASSPLGNYNEQFF. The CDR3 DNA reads TGTGCCAGCAGCCCCCTCGGGAATTACAATGAGCAGTTCTTC.

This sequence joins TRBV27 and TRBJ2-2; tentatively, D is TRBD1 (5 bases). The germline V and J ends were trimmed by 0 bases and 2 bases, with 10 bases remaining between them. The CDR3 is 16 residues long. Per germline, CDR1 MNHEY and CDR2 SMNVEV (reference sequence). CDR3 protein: CASSLSWQGNTGELFF. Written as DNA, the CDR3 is TGTGCCAGCAGTTTATCGTGGCAGGGAAACACCGGGGAGCTGTTTTTT.

CDR3 in amino acids: CASSPGRGEQYF. The CDR3 bases are TGTGCCAGCTCACCAGGGAGGGGCGAGCAGTACTTC. The chain carries TRBV18 and TRBJ2-7, with 7 bases lining up with TRBD2. This CDR3 has 12 residues. With 2 bases clipped from V and 6 bases from J, the junction kept 1 base outside the gene matches. Germline V gives CDR1 KGHSH, CDR2 LQKENI.

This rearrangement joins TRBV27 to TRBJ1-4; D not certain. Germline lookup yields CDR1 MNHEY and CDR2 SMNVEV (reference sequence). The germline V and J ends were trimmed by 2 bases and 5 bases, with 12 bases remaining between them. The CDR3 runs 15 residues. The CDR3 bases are TGTGCCAGCAGTTTAAGCCCCCACGGAAATGAAAAACTGTTTTTT. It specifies CASSLSPHGNEKLFF.

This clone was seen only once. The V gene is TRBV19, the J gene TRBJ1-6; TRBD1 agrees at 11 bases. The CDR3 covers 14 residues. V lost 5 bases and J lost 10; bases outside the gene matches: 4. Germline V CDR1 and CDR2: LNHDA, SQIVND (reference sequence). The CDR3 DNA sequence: TGTGCCAGTAGTGGGACAGGGGGACGGTCACCCCTCCACTTT. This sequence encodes CASSGTGGRSPLHF.

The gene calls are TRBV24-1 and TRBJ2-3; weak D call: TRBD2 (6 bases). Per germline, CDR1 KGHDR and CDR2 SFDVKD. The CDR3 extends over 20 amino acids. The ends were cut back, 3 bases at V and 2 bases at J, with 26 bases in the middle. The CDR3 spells CATSDPTRGTLSGVTDTQYF. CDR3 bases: TGTGCCACCAGTGATCCGACTAGAGGGACCTTAAGTGGGGTCACAGATACGCAGTATTTT.

The CDR3: CASSSTGDFGRSTDTQYF. The CDR3 DNA sequence: TGTGCCAGCAGCTCAACGGGGGACTTCGGCCGTAGCACAGATACGCAGTATTTT. The chain links TRBV28 to TRBJ2-3, with D maybe TRBD2 (6 bases). CDR1 is MDHEN, CDR2 SYDVKM, per germline. This CDR3 is built from 18 residues. The germline V and J ends were trimmed by 6 bases and 0 bases, with 22 bases remaining between them.